The 20 T cell receptor beta chains in this list originate from one sample, sequenced in a study of molecular identifiers for immune sequencing clone quantification (dated by TCRdb to 2017 to 2018). Libraries were built with PCR. Instrument used: Illumina HiSeq 4000. The public reads were reprocessed in TCRdb via fastp at Q25 and MiXCR, keeping in-frame beta chains. A single entry per CDR3 protein holds the most common genes and DNA from its merged rows. A total of roughly 50,000 distinct CDR3 sequences appear in this sample, less than 25% of them only once. Around 1.8% of the sample belongs to the ten largest clones. Material for sequencing was naive CD8+ T cells from blood, with Jurkat cell RNA spiked in. Explained via the paper, the cell subset or site label denotes: FACS-sorted CD8+CD4-CCR7+CD45RA+ naive T cells. The receptors shown here come from a human donor in good health. Some libraries in this study had Jurkat cell RNA spiked in.

This clonotype was seen just once. The CDR3 does not close with the conserved phenylalanine or tryptophan, likely indicating a read error. V gene TRBV27 combines with J gene TRBJ1-6; no reliable D call. The V end lost 3 bases, the J end lost 10 bases, and 13 bases lay between the germline ends. The CDR3 length is 14 residues. CDR1 is MNHEY and CDR2 is SMNVEV in the germline V gene (reference sequence). CDR3 amino acids: CASSFQASGSPLHS. The CDR3 DNA is TGTGCCAGCAGTTTTCAGGCCTCGGGATCACCCCTCCACTCT.

The chain has TRBV4-3 and TRBJ1-2; 7 nucleotides match TRBD1. The CDR3 runs to 15 residues. Unmatched junction bases numbered 7, after V lost 1 base and J lost 5 bases. Looked up from germline, CDR1 is LGHNA and CDR2 is YSLEER. The CDR3 is CASSQALGQIYGYTF. The CDR3 nucleotides read TGCGCCAGCAGCCAAGCGCTGGGACAGATTTATGGCTACACCTTC.

Turning to this clonotype: A read error may account for a junction end that differs from germline. V and J are TRBV6-2 or TRBV6-3 and TRBJ1-5, with TRBD1 identical over 7 bases. This CDR3 has 15 residues. The V gene's germline CDR1 is MNHEY and CDR2 SVGEGT. CDR3 sequence reads: CAGSPDRASNQPQHF. CDR3 sequence (DNA): TGTGCCGGCAGCCCCGACAGGGCCAGCAATCAGCCCCAGCATTTT.

Many counts were recorded for this clonotype. The genes are TRBV6-5 and TRBJ2-6, with 10 bases matching TRBD1. Germline V lookup: CDR1 MNHEY, CDR2 SVGAGI. The CDR3 contains 16 residues. Trimming removed 7 bases from V and 1 base from J; junction bases left unmatched: 4. The CDR3 loop is CASKGTGDSGANVLTF. For the CDR3, the DNA is TGTGCCAGCAAAGGGACAGGGGATTCTGGGGCCAACGTCCTGACTTTC.

This clonotype was seen repeatedly, ten times or more. V and J are TRBV4-1 and TRBJ2-7; 9 bases line up with TRBD1. The CDR3 length is 15 residues. V trimming: 2 bases; J trimming: 6 bases; junction bases outside the gene matches: 8. Per germline, CDR1 MGHRA and CDR2 YSYEKL. DNA of the CDR3: TGCGCCAGCAGCCAACGGACAGGGGTGGAATCCGAGCAGTACTTC. Residues: CASSQRTGVESEQYF.

Many counts were recorded for this clonotype. The chain links TRBV7-8 to TRBJ2-5, with a tentative D call TRBD1 (6 bases). V gave up 5 bases and J gave up 5 bases, with 12 bases separating them. Germline V lookup: CDR1 SGHVS, CDR2 FQNEAQ. The CDR3 extends over 13 amino acids. CDR3 protein: CASSPQGWETQYF. The CDR3 bases are TGTGCCAGCAGCCCACAGGGTTGGGAGACCCAGTACTTC. Full variable domain (remainder filled in from reference TRBV7-8 and TRBJ2-5): GAGVSQSPRYKVAKRGQDVALRCDPISGHVSLFWYQQALGQGPEFLTYFQNEAQLDKSGLPSDRFFAERPEGSVSTLKIQRTQQEDSAVYLCASSPQGWETQYFGPGTRLLVL.

This clonotype has a count of ten or more. The V gene is TRBV27, the J gene TRBJ2-3; no definite D call. V was clipped by 5 bases and J by 2 bases, with 5 bases between them. The germline V gene encodes CDR1 MNHEY and CDR2 SMNVEV (reference sequence). The CDR3 is 12 residues long. The CDR3: CASSPDTDTQYF. CDR3 nucleotides: TGTGCCAGCAGTCCCGACACAGATACGCAGTATTTT.

As to this clonotype: This may come from a read error, since a much larger clone is one base off. The rearrangement uses TRBV20-1 and TRBJ2-3; possibly TRBD2 for D (5 bases). Trimming stripped 3 bases from V and 4 bases from J, with 20 bases between. The CDR3 is 16 amino acids. CDR1 and CDR2 from the germline V gene are DFQATT and SNEGSKA (reference sequence). The CDR3 DNA sequence: TGCAGTGCTAGGCTTTTGACGGGATCGGTTGCAGATACGCAGTATTTT. Translated: CSARLLTGSVADTQYF.

This clonotype was observed a handful of times. The chain employs TRBV15 and TRBJ1-5; TRBD1 matches at 9 bases. CDR3 length equals 16 residues. With V trimmed by 0 bases and J by 6 bases, 6 bases remained unmatched. In germline, CDR1 is LNHNV, CDR2 YYDKDF (reference sequence). CDR3 nucleotide sequence: TGTGCCACCAGCAGAGATTTGGGACAGGGTGGTCAGCCCCAGCATTTT. Amino acids: CATSRDLGQGGQPQHF.

This clonotype was seen repeatedly, ten times or more. The chain joins TRBV5-4 to TRBJ2-7, with D maybe TRBD2 (5 bases). Germline lookup yields CDR1 SGHNT and CDR2 YYREEE (reference sequence). CDR3 size: 12 residues. Trimming cost V 3 bases and J 3 bases, with 7 bases left between them. The CDR3 coding sequence is TGTGCCAGCAGCTCGGGGATCTACGAGCAGTACTTC. Translation gives CASSSGIYEQYF.

This clonotype was found many times. The J gene is TRBJ2-7, the V gene TRBV19; 8 bases align to TRBD1. The CDR3 is 14 residues long. V trimming: 5 bases; J trimming: 6 bases; junction bases outside the gene matches: 9. The germline V gene encodes CDR1 LNHDA and CDR2 SQIVND (reference sequence). CDR3 DNA: TGTGCCAGTAGTTTCTGGACAGGGCAGGGCGAGCAGTACTTC. Translated, it gives CASSFWTGQGEQYF. Looking up the rest from reference TRBV19 and TRBJ2-7 gives the full variable domain: DGGITQSPKYLFRKEGQNVTLSCEQNLNHDAMYWYRQDPGQGLRLIYYSQIVNDFQKGDIAEGYSVSREKKESFPLTVTSAQKNPTAFYLCASSFWTGQGEQYFGPGTRLTVT.

Notes on this clonotype: A much larger clonotype is one base distant, so this may be a read error. The V gene is TRBV28, the J gene TRBJ2-3; no definite D call. V lost 5 bases to trimming and J lost 1 base, with 10 bases between them. From germline, CDR1 is MDHEN and CDR2 SYDVKM. This CDR3 has 14 residues. CDR3 nucleotides: TGTGCCAGCAGTCTCCGGCTAGGCACAGATACGCAGTATTTT. Protein sequence: CASSLRLGTDTQYF.

In its sample, this clonotype was seen many times. The rearrangement uses TRBV5-1 and TRBJ2-7; TRBD1 agrees at 9 bases. V shed 4 bases, J shed 2 bases, and the junction held 4 bases outside the gene matches. The CDR3 is 14 amino acids. Germline CDR1 SGHRS, CDR2 YFSETQ. The CDR3 is CASSRTGGPYEQYF. The CDR3 DNA is TGCGCCAGCAGCAGAACAGGGGGCCCCTACGAGCAGTACTTC.

This clonotype was seen only a few times. The CDR3 DNA follows: TGTGCCAGCCGTAAGCTAGCGGCTAGCACAGATACGCAGTATTTT. This codes for CASRKLAASTDTQYF. J is TRBJ2-3 and V is TRBV6-2 or TRBV6-3, with TRBD2 identical over 7 bases. Germline V gene lookup returns CDR1 MNHEY and CDR2 SVGEGT. J gave up 0 bases and V 8 bases, and 8 bases lay outside the gene matches. The CDR3 loop spans 15 amino acids.

This clonotype has a handful of counts. This may stem from a read error, because a much larger clone lies one nucleotide away. The chain is built from TRBV10-2 and TRBJ2-3, with D perhaps matching TRBD1 or TRBD2 (5 bases each). V was cut by 6 bases and J by 10 bases, with 11 bases left in between. The CDR3 length is 11 residues. CDR1 is WSHSY, CDR2 SAAADI, per germline. CDR3 protein: CASRSGAAQYF. CDR3 nucleotide sequence: TGCGCCAGCAGATCCGGGGCTGCGCAGTATTTT.

This clonotype appeared many times. This CDR3 is CASTDRDGVDSYEQYF. CDR3 bases: TGTGCCAGCACCGATAGGGACGGGGTGGACTCCTACGAGCAGTACTTC. The genes are TRBV7-9 and TRBJ2-7; D is perhaps TRBD1 or TRBD2 (5 bases each). CDR1 and CDR2 (germline): SEHNR, FQNEAQ (reference sequence). The CDR3 is 16 residues long. V lost 7 bases, J lost 0 bases, and 19 bases lay in between.

This clonotype was observed a few times. The V gene is TRBV11-3, the J gene TRBJ2-1; D possibly corresponds to TRBD2 (5 bases). The CDR3 covers 15 residues. V lost 4 bases to trimming and J lost 15 bases, with 25 bases between them. Germline values: CDR1 SGHNT, CDR2 YENEEA. The CDR3 nucleotides read TGTGCCAGCAGCTACCGACGGGTAGCGACCACCTTGGGGTTCTTC. Translation: CASSYRRVATTLGFF.

About this clonotype itself: A much larger clone lies one base from this, so it may be a read error. This CDR3 fails to terminate in the conserved phenylalanine or tryptophan, so it likely reflects a read error. The chain is built from TRBV7-3 and TRBJ2-5; D gene uncertain. This CDR3 comprises 15 residues. In germline, CDR1 is SGHTA, CDR2 FQGTGA. V lost 5 bases to trimming and J lost 3 bases, with 16 bases between them. The CDR3 loop is CASSPGESLKETQYL. The CDR3 nucleotides read TGTGCCAGCAGCCCCGGAGAGAGCCTTAAAGAGACCCAGTACCTC.

A note on this clonotype: Just one base apart from a much larger clone, this may be a read error. This likely comes from a read error, as the CDR3 has no conserved phenylalanine or tryptophan at its end. The J gene is TRBJ2-1, the V gene TRBV29-1, with D unclear. This CDR3 is 11 amino acids long. CDR1 SQVTM and CDR2 ANQGSEA come from the germline V gene. The V end lost 6 bases, the J end lost 3 bases, and 6 bases lay between the germline ends. In DNA, the CDR3 is TGCAGCGTAGGGATCTACAATGAGCAGTTCTCC. Residues: CSVGIYNEQFS.

This clonotype was counted ten times or more. The chain couples TRBV28 to TRBJ1-5, with a tentative D call TRBD1 (5 bases). Trimming left V 3 bases short and J 7 bases short, with 13 bases between. The CDR3 is 14 amino acids. Germline V gene sequence: CDR1 MDHEN, CDR2 SYDVKM. The CDR3 protein is CASSLTQGGQPQHF. CDR3 coding DNA: TGTGCCAGCAGTTTGACCCAGGGAGGCCAGCCCCAGCATTTT. Looking up the rest from reference TRBV28 and TRBJ1-5 gives the full variable domain: DVKVTQSSRYLVKRTGEKVFLECVQDMDHENMFWYRQDPGLGLRLIYFSYDVKMKEKGDIPEGYSVSREKKERFSLILESASTNQTSMYLCASSLTQGGQPQHFGDGTRLSIL.